This entry features one TCR beta chain sequence. The antigen remains undetermined. CDR3 size: 15 residues. CDR1 is MNHEY, CDR2 SVGAGI, per germline. V trimming: 6 bases; J trimming: 4 bases; junction bases outside the gene matches: 9. The sample is drawn from a study of shared clonotypes between healthy human individuals. General observations from the study: The study found about 5% of naive CD4 clonotypes shared across four donors. Sequencing of the sorted subsets was shown by rarefaction to be incomplete despite large depth. When compared with the clonotypes that were shared by all four sorted-subset donors, the non-shared clonotypes turned out to have lower generation probabilities. As a rule, naive subsets had a larger estimated richness than memory subsets.

This table comes from immunoSEQ multiplex PCR, and its TCRdb copy is limited to in-frame clones, with some not included. Of approximately 980,000 clones listed, roughly 72% are singletons. The sequencing input was memory CD4+ T cells sorted from blood. Subset reported: CD45RA-negative fraction. V and J are TRBV6-5 and TRBJ2-7, with TRBD1 matching 10 bases. The receptor comes from a man in his late teens or twenties in good health. CDR3 sequence (DNA): TGTGCCAGCAGGTACCGGGACAGGGGCTTATACGAGCAGTACTTC. This gives the protein CASRYRDRGLYEQYF.